A selection of T cell receptor beta chains follows, all from one sample in a study of early T cells in non-severe SARS-CoV-2 infection. TCRdb reanalysed the 5' RACE reads using MiXCR and keeps one entry per CDR3 protein. This sample has roughly 88,000 distinct CDR3 sequences, with 14% found just once. Sequences were obtained from whole blood. The receptors were sampled from an adult who was a healthcare worker with PCR-confirmed SARS-CoV-2 infection or an uninfected control (not recorded which). CDR3s include the opening cysteine and the closing phenylalanine or tryptophan. Each record gives: clone size, V gene, J gene, D gene, CDR3 DNA, CDR3 protein. The D gene is left open where the match is weak. Clone size is shown for a subset of rows, as once, few, many or a class of expanded clone.

abundance: many; v_gene: TRBV7-9; j_gene: TRBJ2-3; d_gene: TRBD2; CDR3nt: TGTGCCAGCAGCTTTCCGCCAAGCGGGGGGCCCCGTGATACGCAGTATTTT; CDR3aa: CASSFPPSGGPRDTQYF
abundance: NA; v_gene: TRBV29-1; j_gene: TRBJ2-7; d_gene: NA; CDR3nt: TGCAGCCCAGCCCGTTCGGCTAGCGTTGCCTACGAGCAGTACTTC; CDR3aa: CSPARSASVAYEQYF
abundance: few; v_gene: TRBV7-6; j_gene: TRBJ2-7; d_gene: TRBD1; CDR3nt: TGTGCCAGCAGCCCCGGGGGACAGGGCTCCTACGAGCAGTACTTC; CDR3aa: CASSPGGQGSYEQYF
abundance: NA; v_gene: TRBV2; j_gene: TRBJ2-7; d_gene: TRBD1; CDR3nt: TGTGCCAGCAGCCCGTCGGGACAGGGAATTTCTTACGAGCAGTACTTC; CDR3aa: CASSPSGQGISYEQYF
abundance: NA; v_gene: TRBV7-9; j_gene: TRBJ2-7; d_gene: NA; CDR3nt: TGTGCCAGCAGCTTAGTGGACGAGCAGTACTTC; CDR3aa: CASSLVDEQYF
abundance: NA; v_gene: TRBV12-3/TRBV12-4; j_gene: TRBJ1-4; d_gene: TRBD1; CDR3nt: TGTGCCAGCACCCGAGACAGGGGAAAGGAGGAAAAACTGTTTTTT; CDR3aa: CASTRDRGKEEKLFF
abundance: many; v_gene: TRBV20-1; j_gene: TRBJ1-1; d_gene: TRBD1; CDR3nt: TGCAGTGTCCGACAGGGGCACACTGAAGCTTTCTTT; CDR3aa: CSVRQGHTEAFF
abundance: NA; v_gene: TRBV5-1; j_gene: TRBJ1-1; d_gene: TRBD1; CDR3nt: TGCGCCAGCAAACACGGACAGGGGAAGTCGGCTGAAGCTTTCTTT; CDR3aa: CASKHGQGKSAEAFF
abundance: many; v_gene: TRBV7-2; j_gene: TRBJ2-3; d_gene: TRBD1; CDR3nt: TGTGCCAGCAGCTCCCAGACAGGGTGGGAAGATACGCAGTATTTT; CDR3aa: CASSSQTGWEDTQYF
abundance: NA; v_gene: TRBV10-3; j_gene: TRBJ2-7; d_gene: TRBD2; CDR3nt: TGTGCCATCAGTGACCTGGGCGGGGGCGAGCAGTACTTC; CDR3aa: CAISDLGGGEQYF
abundance: NA; v_gene: TRBV28; j_gene: TRBJ2-5; d_gene: TRBD2; CDR3nt: TGTGCCAGCAGTTTGAGGCGGGGGGGCAACCAAGAGACCCAGTACTTC; CDR3aa: CASSLRRGGNQETQYF
abundance: NA; v_gene: TRBV28; j_gene: TRBJ2-7; d_gene: TRBD1; CDR3nt: TGTGCCAGCGTACCTTCCGGGACAGGGGTTAGCGAGCAGTACTTC; CDR3aa: CASVPSGTGVSEQYF
abundance: few; v_gene: TRBV12-3/TRBV12-4; j_gene: TRBJ2-5; d_gene: TRBD1; CDR3nt: TGTGCCAGCACCAGCTCCGGGACAGGCTACCAAGAGACCCAGTACTTC; CDR3aa: CASTSSGTGYQETQYF
abundance: NA; v_gene: TRBV6-5; j_gene: TRBJ1-3; d_gene: NA; CDR3nt: TGTGCCAGCAGTTACGGCCTGTCGTCCTCTGGAAACACCATATATTTT; CDR3aa: CASSYGLSSSGNTIYF
abundance: few; v_gene: TRBV20-1; j_gene: TRBJ1-2; d_gene: NA; CDR3nt: TGCAGTTGCTTTTTGACGGGGTATGGCTACACCTTC; CDR3aa: CSCFLTGYGYTF
abundance: few; v_gene: TRBV28; j_gene: TRBJ2-7; d_gene: NA; CDR3nt: TGTGCCAGCAGTTTAATTCGCAGCTCCTACGAGCAGTACTTC; CDR3aa: CASSLIRSSYEQYF
abundance: NA; v_gene: TRBV29-1; j_gene: TRBJ2-3; d_gene: NA; CDR3nt: TGCAGCGTTGACGTTAAGCTAAATACGCAGTATTTT; CDR3aa: CSVDVKLNTQYF
abundance: few; v_gene: TRBV7-2; j_gene: TRBJ1-6; d_gene: NA; CDR3nt: TGTGCCAGCAGCTTATTCGGTCGGTGGATAGAATCACCCCTCCACTTT; CDR3aa: CASSLFGRWIESPLHF
abundance: NA; v_gene: TRBV12-3/TRBV12-4; j_gene: TRBJ2-4; d_gene: NA; CDR3nt: TGTGCCAGCAGTTTAGAGGGGATTCCGACCAAAAACATTCAGTACTTC; CDR3aa: CASSLEGIPTKNIQYF
abundance: few; v_gene: TRBV7-9; j_gene: TRBJ1-6; d_gene: NA; CDR3nt: TGTGCCAGCAGCTTAGCTGGGCGGTATAATTCACCCCTCCACTTT; CDR3aa: CASSLAGRYNSPLHF
abundance: NA; v_gene: TRBV28; j_gene: TRBJ1-1; d_gene: NA; CDR3nt: TGTGCCAGCAGTCCCCCGGCGTCTGGCGTGGCTTTCTTT; CDR3aa: CASSPPASGVAFF
abundance: few; v_gene: TRBV11-2; j_gene: TRBJ2-7; d_gene: NA; CDR3nt: TGTGCCAGCAGCCCCACCTCGGTACTAGCCTACGAGCAGTACTTC; CDR3aa: CASSPTSVLAYEQYF
abundance: few; v_gene: TRBV12-3/TRBV12-4; j_gene: TRBJ2-5; d_gene: NA; CDR3nt: TGTGCCAGCAGTCCGCTTGAGGGGGGCCCTCGGGAGACCCAGTACTTC; CDR3aa: CASSPLEGGPRETQYF
abundance: many; v_gene: TRBV6-5; j_gene: TRBJ1-2; d_gene: NA; CDR3nt: TGTGCCAGCAGTTACGCGAGGGCGAGCCCAGGCTACACCTTC; CDR3aa: CASSYARASPGYTF
abundance: NA; v_gene: TRBV5-6; j_gene: TRBJ2-1; d_gene: NA; CDR3nt: TGTGCCAGCACTGAGTCGAATTACAATGAGCAGTTCTTC; CDR3aa: CASTESNYNEQFF
abundance: NA; v_gene: TRBV7-9; j_gene: TRBJ2-3; d_gene: TRBD1; CDR3nt: TGTGCCAGCAGCGCACTACCTACAGGGGGAAGGACAGATACGCAGTATTTT; CDR3aa: CASSALPTGGRTDTQYF
abundance: NA; v_gene: TRBV7-9; j_gene: TRBJ2-7; d_gene: NA; CDR3nt: TGTGCCAGCAGCTTAGGGGGGACACCACCCTACGAGCAGTACTTC; CDR3aa: CASSLGGTPPYEQYF
abundance: NA; v_gene: TRBV6-5; j_gene: TRBJ2-1; d_gene: NA; CDR3nt: TGTGCCAGCAGGGGGGCCTATGAGCAGTTCTTC; CDR3aa: CASRGAYEQFF
abundance: few; v_gene: TRBV6-6; j_gene: TRBJ2-2; d_gene: NA; CDR3nt: TGTGCCAGCAGTCCCCTTGGAGGCGGGGAGCTGTTTTTT; CDR3aa: CASSPLGGGELFF
abundance: few; v_gene: TRBV6-6; j_gene: TRBJ1-2; d_gene: TRBD1; CDR3nt: TGTGCCACTTGGGACAGCAGGACTGGCTACACCTTC; CDR3aa: CATWDSRTGYTF
abundance: many; v_gene: TRBV4-2; j_gene: TRBJ1-3; d_gene: NA; CDR3nt: TGTGCCAGCAGCCAAGAGGCAGGGTCTGGAAACACCATATATTTT; CDR3aa: CASSQEAGSGNTIYF
abundance: NA; v_gene: TRBV5-4; j_gene: TRBJ1-6; d_gene: NA; CDR3nt: TGTGCCAGCAGCTCGGGACTGAATAATTCACCCCTCCACTTT; CDR3aa: CASSSGLNNSPLHF
abundance: few; v_gene: TRBV5-6; j_gene: TRBJ2-7; d_gene: NA; CDR3nt: TGTGCCAGCAGCGAATGGTTGGCACCCTCCTACGAGCAGTACTTC; CDR3aa: CASSEWLAPSYEQYF
abundance: NA; v_gene: TRBV12-3/TRBV12-4; j_gene: TRBJ1-1; d_gene: NA; CDR3nt: TGTGCCAGCAGTTTAGCGGCCGGAACTGAAGCTTTCTTT; CDR3aa: CASSLAAGTEAFF
abundance: NA; v_gene: TRBV5-1; j_gene: TRBJ2-1; d_gene: NA; CDR3nt: TGCGCCAGCAGCTTGGAAGGGACTGACTACAATGAGCAGTTCTTC; CDR3aa: CASSLEGTDYNEQFF
abundance: NA; v_gene: TRBV10-3; j_gene: TRBJ1-4; d_gene: NA; CDR3nt: TGTGCCATCAGTGAACAGGGAACCGAAAAACTGTTTTTT; CDR3aa: CAISEQGTEKLFF
abundance: NA; v_gene: TRBV7-2; j_gene: TRBJ2-4; d_gene: TRBD1; CDR3nt: TGTGCCAGCAGCGGAGGACAGGCCTCTGTGAACATTCAGTACTTC; CDR3aa: CASSGGQASVNIQYF
abundance: many; v_gene: TRBV4-2; j_gene: TRBJ2-1; d_gene: TRBD2; CDR3nt: TGTGCCAGCAGCCAAGATATCATGACTAGCGGATACAATGAGCAGTTCTTC; CDR3aa: CASSQDIMTSGYNEQFF
abundance: few; v_gene: TRBV5-1; j_gene: TRBJ1-3; d_gene: TRBD1; CDR3nt: TGCGCCAGCAGCCCTGCCGGGACAGGGGGTTCTGGAAACACCATATATTTT; CDR3aa: CASSPAGTGGSGNTIYF
abundance: NA; v_gene: TRBV10-3; j_gene: TRBJ2-7; d_gene: TRBD2; CDR3nt: TGTGCCATCAGTGGAGGACTAGCGGACTCCTACGAGCAGTACTTC; CDR3aa: CAISGGLADSYEQYF
abundance: many; v_gene: TRBV3-1; j_gene: TRBJ1-1; d_gene: NA; CDR3nt: TGTGCCAGCAGCCAACGGACTGCTGAAGCTTTCTTT; CDR3aa: CASSQRTAEAFF
abundance: many; v_gene: TRBV10-3; j_gene: TRBJ1-1; d_gene: NA; CDR3nt: TGTGCCATCAGTGAGGGTCAGGGGCCATACAACACTGAAGCTTTCTTT; CDR3aa: CAISEGQGPYNTEAFF
abundance: few; v_gene: TRBV7-8; j_gene: TRBJ2-7; d_gene: TRBD1; CDR3nt: TGTGCCAGCAGCCGGACAGGGGTCTACGAGCAGTACTTC; CDR3aa: CASSRTGVYEQYF
abundance: NA; v_gene: TRBV4-3; j_gene: TRBJ2-1; d_gene: TRBD2; CDR3nt: TGCGCCAGCAGCCAAGAAAAGGCGGGGGGGCATTGGGAGCAGTTCTTC; CDR3aa: CASSQEKAGGHWEQFF